These T cell receptor beta chains were read from a single sample in a study of vaccination and CD4 T cells after COVID-19. MiXCR was run by TCRdb on the PCR reads, yielding one entry per CDR3 protein. The sample yields about 21,000 distinct CDR3 sequences, roughly 63% seen once. The material was CD4+ T cells from blood, obtained after SARS-CoV-2 vaccination. Receptors were obtained from a human donor who had recovered from COVID-19. CDR3s include the opening cysteine and the closing phenylalanine or tryptophan. The D gene is left open where the match is weak. Expanded clones get a size class; other rows say once, few or many, or leave the size out.

>14|TRBV2|TRBJ1-1|.|few
TGTGCCAGCCTCCGGGATGAGTTGGTCACTGAAGCTTTCTTT
CASLRDELVTEAFF
>13|TRBV2|TRBJ2-3|TRBD2|.
TGTGCCAGCAGGACTAGCGGGAGTGATACGCAGTATTTT
CASRTSGSDTQYF
>13|TRBV7-9|TRBJ1-3|.|.
TGTGCCAGCAGACTAAGCGCGGGAAACACCATATATTTT
CASRLSAGNTIYF
>13|TRBV7-2|TRBJ2-2|.|few
TGTGCCAGCAGCTTTTGGGGTGACCGGGGGCTGTTTTTT
CASSFWGDRGLFF
>13|TRBV18|TRBJ1-3|.|.
TGTGCCAGCTCACGCAGCTCTGGAAACACCATATATTTT
CASSRSSGNTIYF
>18|TRBV23-1|TRBJ2-7|TRBD1|.
TGCGCCAGCAGTCAAATCCGAGGGGACAGGGTAAAAATTTACGAGCAGTACTTC
CASSQIRGDRVKIYEQYF
>11|TRBV14|TRBJ2-5|.|.
TGTGCCAGCAGCCAGTTAGAGACCCAGTACTTC
CASSQLETQYF
>14|TRBV2|TRBJ2-5|TRBD2|.
TGTGCCAGCAGCCCCCCCAGCGGGAGAGAGACCCAGTACTTC
CASSPPSGRETQYF
>17|TRBV7-3|TRBJ2-2|TRBD2|.
TGTGCCAGCAGCAAGATAACTAGCGGGAGCCGCACCGGGGAGCTGTTTTTT
CASSKITSGSRTGELFF
>14|TRBV27|TRBJ1-6|TRBD1|few
TGTGCCAGCAGTATCCGGGACAGGGGTTCACCCCTCCACTTT
CASSIRDRGSPLHF
>16|TRBV7-8|TRBJ2-2|TRBD2|.
TGTGCCAGCAGCCCGGGACTAGCGGACTACACCGGGGAGCTGTTTTTT
CASSPGLADYTGELFF
>14|TRBV28|TRBJ1-2|TRBD1|.
TGTGCCAGCAGCCCCCGGACAGGGAACTATGGCTACACCTTC
CASSPRTGNYGYTF
>15|TRBV28|TRBJ2-3|TRBD2|.
TGTGCCAGCAGTTTAGCGGGAGGTAGTAAAGATACGCAGTATTTT
CASSLAGGSKDTQYF
>14|TRBV5-1|TRBJ2-5|.|.
TGCGCCAGCAGCTTCTCAGGGGTCCGTGAGACCCAGTACTTC
CASSFSGVRETQYF
>12|TRBV10-2|TRBJ2-7|.|.
TGCGCCAGCAGTGCGCTAAGCTACGAGCAGTACTTC
CASSALSYEQYF
>18|TRBV20-1|TRBJ2-7|.|.
TGCAGTGCTCCACATCCCCCGTCCGGGACTCAGAGCTCCTACGAGCAGTACTTC
CSAPHPPSGTQSSYEQYF
>19|TRBV28|TRBJ2-7|.|.
TGTGCCAGCAGTTTAGGGGGGGCAGTTGTGGGGACTTATCGCTACGAGCAGTACTTC
CASSLGGAVVGTYRYEQYF
>15|TRBV6-1|TRBJ2-7|TRBD1|.
TGTGCCAGCAGTCCGGGACAGGGAGGCACCTACGAGCAGTACTTC
CASSPGQGGTYEQYF
>16|TRBV2|TRBJ2-1|.|.
TGTGCCAGCACCGTCCGTAGGCGAGTAGTGGGCAATGAGCAGTTCTTC
CASTVRRRVVGNEQFF
>15|TRBV19|TRBJ1-1|.|few
TGTGCCAGTAGTACCCGGGACGGGGCGAACACTGAAGCTTTCTTT
CASSTRDGANTEAFF
>18|TRBV28|TRBJ1-6|TRBD1|.
TGTGCCAGCAGTTTAAGGGCCGCAGGGGGCTCCTATAATTCACCCCTCCACTTT
CASSLRAAGGSYNSPLHF
>14|TRBV20-1|TRBJ2-1|.|.
TGCAGTGCTAGCGAGGGGGTGGGGGTGCATGAGCAGTTCTTC
CSASEGVGVHEQFF